This T cell receptor beta chain was recovered during a study of T cells in Graves' hyperthyroidism and ophthalmopathy. Points from the study as a whole: Blood also contained most expanded thyroid clonotypes above 0.001.

RNA transcripts provided the source from which TCR beta CDR3 regions were amplified. The TCR CDR3 first-round RT-PCR relied on the HTBI primer set. TCRdb re-derived calls from the multiplex PCR reads in MiXCR, one entry per CDR3 protein. The data contain approximately 570,000 distinct CDR3 sequences, approximately 20% of them singletons. Unmatched junction bases numbered 4, after V lost 1 base and J lost 2 bases. This CDR3 is built from 16 residues. Germline CDR1 SGHTA, CDR2 FQGNSA. The sample holds many counts of this clonotype. Its antigen is still unknown. Patients were excluded because of uncontrolled infection, other autoimmune disease, pregnancy or lactation.

The chain links TRBV7-2 to TRBJ2-3, with 9 bases fitting TRBD2. Material: blood. The source is a man aged 40-50 years with Graves' ophthalmopathy. As DNA, the CDR3 is TGTGCCAGCAGCTTAGGCGGGAGGGCCAACACAGATACGCAGTATTTT. As protein: CASSLGGRANTDTQYF.